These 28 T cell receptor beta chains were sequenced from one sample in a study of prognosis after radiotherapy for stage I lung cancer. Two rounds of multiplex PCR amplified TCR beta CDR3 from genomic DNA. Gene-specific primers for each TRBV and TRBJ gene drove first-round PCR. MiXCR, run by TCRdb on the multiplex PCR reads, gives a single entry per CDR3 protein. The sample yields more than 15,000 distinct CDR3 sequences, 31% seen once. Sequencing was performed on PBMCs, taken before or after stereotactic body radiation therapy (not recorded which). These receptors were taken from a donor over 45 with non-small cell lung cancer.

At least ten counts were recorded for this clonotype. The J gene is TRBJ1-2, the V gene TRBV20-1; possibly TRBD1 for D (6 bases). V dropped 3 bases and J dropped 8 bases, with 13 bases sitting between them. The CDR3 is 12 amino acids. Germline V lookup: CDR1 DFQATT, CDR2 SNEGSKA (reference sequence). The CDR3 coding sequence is TGCAGTGCTAGGTTGGGGGCCCGCGGCTACACCTTC. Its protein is CSARLGARGYTF.

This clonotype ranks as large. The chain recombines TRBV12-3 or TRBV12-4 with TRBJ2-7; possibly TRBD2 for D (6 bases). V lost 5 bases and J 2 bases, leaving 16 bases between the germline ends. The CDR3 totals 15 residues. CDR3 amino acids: CASSQSGFDTYEQYF. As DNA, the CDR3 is TGTGCCAGCAGTCAAAGCGGGTTTGATACCTACGAGCAGTACTTC.

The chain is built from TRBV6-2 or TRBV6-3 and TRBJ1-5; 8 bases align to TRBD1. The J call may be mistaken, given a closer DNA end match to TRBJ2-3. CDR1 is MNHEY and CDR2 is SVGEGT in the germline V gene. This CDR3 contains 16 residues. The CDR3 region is CASREPVRGLHQPQYF. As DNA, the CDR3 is TGTGCCAGCAGGGAACCCGTCAGGGGGCTTCATCAGCCCCAGTATTTT.

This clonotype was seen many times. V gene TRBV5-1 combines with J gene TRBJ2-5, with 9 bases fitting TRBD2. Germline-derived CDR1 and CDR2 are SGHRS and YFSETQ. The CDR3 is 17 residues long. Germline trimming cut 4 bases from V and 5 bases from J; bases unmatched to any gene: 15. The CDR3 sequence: CASSDVAGVTRGETQYF. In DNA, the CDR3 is TGCGCCAGCAGCGACGTAGCGGGAGTAACGAGGGGGGAGACCCAGTACTTC.

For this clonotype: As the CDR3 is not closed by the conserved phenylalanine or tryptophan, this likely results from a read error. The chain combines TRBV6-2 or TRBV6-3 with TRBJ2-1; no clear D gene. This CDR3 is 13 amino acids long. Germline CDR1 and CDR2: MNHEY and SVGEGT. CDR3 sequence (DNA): TGTGCCATCAGTTACTCGGATCCAAATGAGCAGTTCCTC. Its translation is CAISYSDPNEQFL.

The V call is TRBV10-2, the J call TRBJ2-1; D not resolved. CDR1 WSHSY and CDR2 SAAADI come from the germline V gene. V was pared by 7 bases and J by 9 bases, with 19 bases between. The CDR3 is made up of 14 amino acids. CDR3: CASKIRGRRPEQFF. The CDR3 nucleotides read TGCGCCAGCAAAATTAGAGGAAGACGACCTGAGCAGTTCTTC.

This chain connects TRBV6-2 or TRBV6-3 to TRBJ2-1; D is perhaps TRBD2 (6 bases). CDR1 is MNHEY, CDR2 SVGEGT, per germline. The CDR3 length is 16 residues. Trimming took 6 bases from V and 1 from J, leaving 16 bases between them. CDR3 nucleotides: TGTGCCAGCAGGGTCGGGGGAGCGAGATCCTACAATGAGCAGTTCTTC. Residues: CASRVGGARSYNEQFF.

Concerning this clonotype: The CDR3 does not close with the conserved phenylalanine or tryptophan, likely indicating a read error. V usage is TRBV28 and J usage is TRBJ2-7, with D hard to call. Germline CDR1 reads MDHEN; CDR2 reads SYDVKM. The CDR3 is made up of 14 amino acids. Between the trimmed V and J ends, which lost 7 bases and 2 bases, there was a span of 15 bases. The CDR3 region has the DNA TGTGCCAGCACCCCCACCGGACGGCCCTACGAGCAGTACTTA. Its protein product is CASTPTGRPYEQYL.

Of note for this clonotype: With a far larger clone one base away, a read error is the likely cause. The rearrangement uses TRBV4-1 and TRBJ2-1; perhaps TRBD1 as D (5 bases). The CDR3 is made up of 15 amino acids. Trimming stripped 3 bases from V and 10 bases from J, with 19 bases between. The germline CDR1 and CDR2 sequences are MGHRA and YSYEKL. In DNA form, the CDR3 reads TGCGCCAGCAGCCAGGAAGGGGATATGGCCTACGAGCAGTTCTTC. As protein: CASSQEGDMAYEQFF.

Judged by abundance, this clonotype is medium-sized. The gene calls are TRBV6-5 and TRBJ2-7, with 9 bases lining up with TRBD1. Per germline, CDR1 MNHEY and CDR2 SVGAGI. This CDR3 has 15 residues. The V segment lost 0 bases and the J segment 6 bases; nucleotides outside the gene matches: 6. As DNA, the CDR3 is TGTGCCAGCAGTTACTCGGGGGTGACAGGGGGCGAGCAGTACTTC. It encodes CASSYSGVTGGEQYF.

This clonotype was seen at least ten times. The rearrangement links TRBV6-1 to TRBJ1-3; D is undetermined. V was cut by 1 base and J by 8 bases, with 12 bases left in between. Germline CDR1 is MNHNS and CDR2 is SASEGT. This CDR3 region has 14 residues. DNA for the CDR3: TGTGCCAGCAGTGAAGGAACGCCCGGTTACACCATATATTTT. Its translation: CASSEGTPGYTIYF.

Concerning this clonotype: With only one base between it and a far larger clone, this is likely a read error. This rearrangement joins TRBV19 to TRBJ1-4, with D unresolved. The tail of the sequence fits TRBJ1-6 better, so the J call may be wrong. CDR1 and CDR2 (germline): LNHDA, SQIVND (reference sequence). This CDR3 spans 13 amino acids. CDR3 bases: TGTGCCAGTAGTGTGGTCTATAATTCACCCCTCCACTTT. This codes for CASSVVYNSPLHF.

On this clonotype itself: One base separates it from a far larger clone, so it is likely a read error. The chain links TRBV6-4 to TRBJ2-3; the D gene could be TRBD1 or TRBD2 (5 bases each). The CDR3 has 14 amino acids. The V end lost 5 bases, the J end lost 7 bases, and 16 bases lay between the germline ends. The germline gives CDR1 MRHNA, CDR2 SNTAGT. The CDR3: CASSFGTASYTQYF. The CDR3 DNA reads TGTGCCAGCAGTTTCGGGACGGCCTCCTATACGCAGTATTTT.

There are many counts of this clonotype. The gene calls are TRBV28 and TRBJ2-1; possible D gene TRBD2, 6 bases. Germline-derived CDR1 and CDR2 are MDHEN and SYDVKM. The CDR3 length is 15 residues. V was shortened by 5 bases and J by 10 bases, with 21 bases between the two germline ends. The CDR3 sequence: CASSMVPGTSREQFF. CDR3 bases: TGTGCCAGCAGTATGGTCCCCGGAACTAGCCGAGAGCAGTTCTTC.

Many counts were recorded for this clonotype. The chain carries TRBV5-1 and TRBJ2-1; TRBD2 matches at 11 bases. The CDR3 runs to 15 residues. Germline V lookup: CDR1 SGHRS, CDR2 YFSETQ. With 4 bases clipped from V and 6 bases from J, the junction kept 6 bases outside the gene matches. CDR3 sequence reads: CASSSLAGGANEQFF. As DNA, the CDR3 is TGCGCCAGCAGCAGCCTAGCGGGAGGTGCCAATGAGCAGTTCTTC.

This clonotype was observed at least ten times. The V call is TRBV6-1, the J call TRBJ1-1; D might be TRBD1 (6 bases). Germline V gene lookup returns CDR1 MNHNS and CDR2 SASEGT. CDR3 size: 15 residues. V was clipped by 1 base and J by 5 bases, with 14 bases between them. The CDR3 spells CASSEEVGGRTEAFF. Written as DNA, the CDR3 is TGTGCCAGCAGTGAAGAGGTGGGGGGGCGGACTGAAGCTTTCTTT.

The CDR3 nucleotides read TGTGCCAGCAGCCACGGACTAGTCGGTGAGCAGTTCTTC. Translated, it gives CASSHGLVGEQFF. This sequence joins TRBV3-1 and TRBJ2-1, with TRBD2 matching 7 bases. V was pared by 3 bases and J by 9 bases, with 5 bases of the junction left unmatched. Germline-derived CDR1 and CDR2 are LGHDT and YNNKEL (reference sequence). CDR3 length equals 13 residues.

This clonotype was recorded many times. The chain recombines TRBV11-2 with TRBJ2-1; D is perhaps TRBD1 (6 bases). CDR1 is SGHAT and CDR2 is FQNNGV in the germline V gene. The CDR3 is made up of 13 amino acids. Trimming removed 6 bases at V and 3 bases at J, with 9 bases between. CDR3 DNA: TGTGCCAGCAGTCTGACAGGCTACAATGAGCAGTTCTTC. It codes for CASSLTGYNEQFF. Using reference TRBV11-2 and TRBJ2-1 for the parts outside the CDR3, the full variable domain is EAGVAQSPRYKIIEKRQSVAFWCNPISGHATLYWYQQILGQGPKLLIQFQNNGVVDDSQLPKDRFSAERLKGVDSTLKIQPAKLEDSAVYLCASSLTGYNEQFFGPGTRLTVL.

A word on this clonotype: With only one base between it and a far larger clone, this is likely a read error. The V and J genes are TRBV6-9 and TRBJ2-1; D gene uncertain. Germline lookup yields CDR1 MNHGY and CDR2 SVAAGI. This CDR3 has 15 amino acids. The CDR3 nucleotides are TGTGCCAGCAGTTACATGGGGTTCTCTTACAATGAGCAGCTCTTC. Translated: CASSYMGFSYNEQLF.

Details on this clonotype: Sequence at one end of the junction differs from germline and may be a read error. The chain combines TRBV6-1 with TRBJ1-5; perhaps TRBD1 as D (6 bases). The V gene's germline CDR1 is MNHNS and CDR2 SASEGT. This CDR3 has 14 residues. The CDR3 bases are TGTGCCAGTCAGACAGGCCATAGCAATCAGGCCCAGCATTTT. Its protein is CASQTGHSNQAQHF.

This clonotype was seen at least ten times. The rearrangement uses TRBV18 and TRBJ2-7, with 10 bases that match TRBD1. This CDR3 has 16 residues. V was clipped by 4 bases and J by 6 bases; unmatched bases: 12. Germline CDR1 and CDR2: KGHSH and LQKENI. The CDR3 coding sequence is TGTGCCAGCTCACTGCGTAGCGGGACAGGGGTTCTCGAGCAGTACTTC. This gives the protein CASSLRSGTGVLEQYF.

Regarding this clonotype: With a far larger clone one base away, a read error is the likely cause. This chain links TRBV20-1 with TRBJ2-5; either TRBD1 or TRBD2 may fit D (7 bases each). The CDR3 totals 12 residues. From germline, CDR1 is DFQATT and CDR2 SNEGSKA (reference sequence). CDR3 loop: CSAPPRGGEKFF. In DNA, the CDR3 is TGCAGTGCTCCCCCCAGGGGGGGGGAGAAGTTCTTC.

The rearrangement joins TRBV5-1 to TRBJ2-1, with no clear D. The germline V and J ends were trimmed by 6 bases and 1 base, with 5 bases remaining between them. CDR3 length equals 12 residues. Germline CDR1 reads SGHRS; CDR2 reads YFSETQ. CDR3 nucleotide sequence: TGCGCCAGCAACGTATCCTACAATGAGCAGTTCTTC. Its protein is CASNVSYNEQFF.

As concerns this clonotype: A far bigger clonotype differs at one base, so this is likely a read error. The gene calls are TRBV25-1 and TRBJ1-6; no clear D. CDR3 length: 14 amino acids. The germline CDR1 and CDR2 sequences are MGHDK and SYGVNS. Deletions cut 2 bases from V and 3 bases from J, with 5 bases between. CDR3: CASSEQVYNSPLHF. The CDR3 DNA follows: TGTGCCAGCAGTGAACAGGTCTATAATTCACCCCTCCACTTT.

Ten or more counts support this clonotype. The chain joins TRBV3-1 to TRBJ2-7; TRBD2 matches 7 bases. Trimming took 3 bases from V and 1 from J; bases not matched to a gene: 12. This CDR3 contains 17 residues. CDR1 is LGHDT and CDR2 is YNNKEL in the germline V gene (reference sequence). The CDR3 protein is CASSHGTTHPKSYEQYF. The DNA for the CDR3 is TGTGCCAGCAGCCACGGGACTACCCACCCAAAATCCTACGAGCAGTACTTC.

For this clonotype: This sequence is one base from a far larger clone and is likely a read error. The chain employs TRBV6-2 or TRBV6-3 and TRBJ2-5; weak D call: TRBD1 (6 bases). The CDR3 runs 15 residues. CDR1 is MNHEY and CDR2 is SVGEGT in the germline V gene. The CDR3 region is CASTDWTAPYNEKFF. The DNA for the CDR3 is TGTGCCAGCACAGATTGGACAGCACCGTACAATGAGAAGTTCTTC.

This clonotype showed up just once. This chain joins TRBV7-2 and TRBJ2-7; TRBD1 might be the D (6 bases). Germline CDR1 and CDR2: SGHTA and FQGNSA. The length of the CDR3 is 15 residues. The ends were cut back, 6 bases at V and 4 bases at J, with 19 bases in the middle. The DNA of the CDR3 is TGTGCCAGCAGACAAACCGGGACATGGGGTTACGAGCAGTACTTC. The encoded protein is CASRQTGTWGYEQYF.

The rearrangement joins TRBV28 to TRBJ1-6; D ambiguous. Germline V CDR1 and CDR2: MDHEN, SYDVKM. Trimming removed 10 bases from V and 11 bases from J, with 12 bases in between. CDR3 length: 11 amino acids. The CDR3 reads CATRKGTPLHF. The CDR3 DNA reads TGTGCCACCAGAAAGGGCACACCCCTCCACTTT.